This TCR beta chain was captured in a study of shared clonotypes between healthy human individuals. CD45RO negativity and positive selection for CCR7 defined naive CD8 cells, a population that excluded terminally differentiated effector memory CD45RA+ cells. The table came from immunoSEQ multiplex PCR; TCRdb's copy has only in-frame clones and leaves some out. The data contain 1.5 million to 2.5 million clones, around 96% of them singletons. The sample comprised naive CD8+ T cells sorted from blood. The receptor's source is a man between 18 and 29 years old in good health.

CDR3 residues: CASSLRDYEQYF. CDR3 in DNA: TGTGCCAGCTCACTAAGGGACTACGAGCAGTACTTC. This rearrangement joins TRBV18 to TRBJ2-7; D is ambiguous. The V and J ends lost 4 bases and 3 bases respectively, with 7 bases between them. The length of the CDR3 is 12 residues. Looked up from germline, CDR1 is KGHSH and CDR2 is LQKENI.